This passage covers 14 T cell receptor beta chains from one sample sequenced in a study of blood T cell repertoires in COVID-19 (dated by TCRdb to 2018 to 2021). Receptor libraries were prepared by the immunoSEQ multiplex PCR assay. Here the immuneACCESS table is served through TCRdb, limited to in-frame sequences with V and J called. Missing clones are a known gap in these copies; in checked studies unresolved V genes cover under half, and the rest lacks a known reason. This sample comprises roughly 150,000 clones, approximately 90% of them detected only once. The top ten clones comprise more than 5% of the sample. What was sequenced was peripheral blood. The receptors come from a human donor in a cohort sampled during active COVID-19.

In its sample, this clone was seen once. V and J are TRBV18 and TRBJ2-7, with 9 bases matching TRBD2. The CDR3 runs to 15 residues. In germline, CDR1 is KGHSH, CDR2 LQKENI. The J segment lost 6 bases and the V segment lost 2 bases, leaving 8 bases of the junction unmatched. The CDR3 DNA follows: TGTGCCAGCTCACCATTTCGGCGGGAGGGCCCCGAGCAGTACTTC. This codes for CASSPFRREGPEQYF. The full variable domain, its missing parts supplied by reference TRBV18 and TRBJ2-7, is NAGVMQNPRHLVRRRGQEARLRCSPMKGHSHVYWYRQLPEEGLKFMVYLQKENIIDESGMPKERFSAEFPKEGPSILRIQQVVRGDSAAYFCASSPFRREGPEQYFGPGTRLTVT.

The chain is built from TRBV7-9 and TRBJ1-2; no reliable D call. The CDR3 is 12 amino acids. V lost 0 bases and J 8 bases, leaving 7 bases between the germline ends. Germline assignment: CDR1 SEHNR and CDR2 FQNEAQ (reference sequence). For the CDR3, the DNA is TGTGCCAGCAGCTTAGCAGGGAGAGGCTACACCTTC. Residues: CASSLAGRGYTF.

The rearrangement links TRBV18 to TRBJ1-2, with D tentatively TRBD1 (5 bases). The CDR3 has 17 residues. V lost 1 base, J lost 2 bases, and 17 bases lay in between. The V gene's germline CDR1 is KGHSH and CDR2 LQKENI. In nucleotides, the CDR3 is TGTGCCAGCTCACCACAGGGGCAAGCCCTCCTCAACTATGGCTACACCTTC. Protein product: CASSPQGQALLNYGYTF.

The chain couples TRBV25-1 to TRBJ2-6; D is possibly TRBD1 (5 bases). Germline V lookup: CDR1 MGHDK, CDR2 SYGVNS. There are 14 residues in the CDR3. Trimming stripped 10 bases from V and 0 bases from J, with 10 bases between. The CDR3 DNA sequence: TGTGCCACCGGTGGACACTCTGGGGCCAACGTCCTGACTTTC. It is translated as CATGGHSGANVLTF. The complete variable domain, with remaining parts taken from reference TRBV25-1 and TRBJ2-6, reads EADIYQTPRYLVIGTGKKITLECSQTMGHDKMYWYQQDPGMELHLIHYSYGVNSTEKGDLSSESTVSRIRTEHFPLTLESARPSHTSQYLCATGGHSGANVLTFGAGSRLTVL.

The rearrangement links TRBV7-2 to TRBJ1-2, with TRBD1 matching over 11 bases. Germline-derived CDR1 and CDR2 are SGHTA and FQGNSA. This CDR3 has 15 amino acids. The junction had 5 bases not matched to a gene; V was cut back by 5 bases and J by 3 bases. The CDR3 sequence is CASSPRTGGYYGYTF. In nucleotides, the CDR3 is TGTGCCAGCAGCCCCCGGACAGGGGGCTACTATGGCTACACCTTC.

The gene calls are TRBV28 and TRBJ2-7; 9 nucleotides align to TRBD2. Trimming cost V 6 bases and J 1 base; bases outside gene matches: 7. This CDR3 spans 15 amino acids. Germline CDR1 reads MDHEN; CDR2 reads SYDVKM. This chain's CDR3 is CASRVSGRGSYEQYF. The CDR3 DNA reads as TGTGCCAGCAGGGTTAGCGGGAGAGGGTCCTACGAGCAGTACTTC.

The CDR3 coding sequence is TGTGCCAGCAGCTCCCGGGACAGGGGAGGAACAGATACGCAGTATTTT. Amino acids: CASSSRDRGGTDTQYF. The V gene is TRBV7-8, the J gene TRBJ2-3; 10 bases agree with TRBD1. Germline values: CDR1 SGHVS, CDR2 FQNEAQ. With 4 bases clipped from V and 3 bases from J, the junction kept 7 bases outside the gene matches. This CDR3 is 16 amino acids long.

CDR3 protein: CAWSMGRTSGGGATDTQYF. The CDR3 DNA reads as TGTGCCTGGAGTATGGGTAGGACTAGCGGGGGGGGTGCCACAGATACGCAGTATTTT. The gene calls are TRBV30 and TRBJ2-3, with 15 bases identical to TRBD2. Germline V gives CDR1 GTSNPN, CDR2 SVGIG (reference sequence). V was pared by 2 bases and J by 2 bases, with 11 bases of the junction left unmatched. The CDR3 runs 19 residues.

This chain uses TRBV28 with TRBJ1-1; D call uncertain. Germline V gives CDR1 MDHEN, CDR2 SYDVKM. The V gene lost 7 bases and the J gene lost 7 bases, with 10 bases spanning the gap. This CDR3 is built from 11 residues. CDR3 protein: CASTRYDEAFF. As DNA, the CDR3 is TGTGCCAGCACCCGCTACGATGAAGCTTTCTTT.

This rearrangement joins TRBV2 to TRBJ2-1, with D possibly being TRBD2 (6 bases). Germline V gene lookup returns CDR1 SNHLY and CDR2 FYNNEI. This CDR3 is built from 10 residues. The V end was cut by 4 bases, the J end by 15 bases, with 10 bases between. The chain's CDR3 is CASSGRDRFF. The CDR3 coding sequence is TGTGCCAGCAGTGGGCGGGATCGGTTCTTC.

V usage is TRBV28 and J usage is TRBJ2-7; 7 bases map to TRBD2. J was trimmed by 0 bases and V by 6 bases; bases with no gene match: 8. From germline, CDR1 is MDHEN and CDR2 SYDVKM. The CDR3 covers 15 residues. The CDR3 here is CASREWRGSSYEQYF. CDR3 DNA sequence: TGTGCCAGCAGGGAATGGCGGGGGAGCTCCTACGAGCAGTACTTC.

The rearrangement joins TRBV11-2 to TRBJ2-7; 9 positions agree with TRBD2. Germline V gives CDR1 SGHAT, CDR2 FQNNGV. V was pared by 1 base and J by 2 bases, with 6 bases of the junction left unmatched. The CDR3 length is 16 residues. The CDR3 region has the DNA TGTGCCAGCAGCTTAGGATGGGCGGGGGGGGCCTACGAGCAGTACTTC. Its translation: CASSLGWAGGAYEQYF.

The rearrangement uses TRBV6-5 and TRBJ1-3; unclear D gene. With 6 bases removed from V and 7 bases from J, the gap between germline ends came to 10 bases. The CDR3 runs to 12 residues. Germline CDR1 reads MNHEY; CDR2 reads SVGAGI. The CDR3 region is CASSQTGNTIYF. The CDR3 DNA sequence: TGTGCCAGCAGCCAAACGGGGAACACCATATATTTT.

V is TRBV3-1 (or the pseudogene TRBV3-2) and J is TRBJ2-3; 9 bases agree with TRBD2. Germline-derived CDR1 and CDR2 are LGHDT and YNNKEL (reference sequence). Trimming at V came to 1 base and at J to 0 bases, leaving 2 bases not matched to a gene. This CDR3 has 16 residues. The CDR3 region has the DNA TGTGCCAGCAGCCAAGCGCTAGCGGGGAGCACAGATACGCAGTATTTT. Translating it yields CASSQALAGSTDTQYF.